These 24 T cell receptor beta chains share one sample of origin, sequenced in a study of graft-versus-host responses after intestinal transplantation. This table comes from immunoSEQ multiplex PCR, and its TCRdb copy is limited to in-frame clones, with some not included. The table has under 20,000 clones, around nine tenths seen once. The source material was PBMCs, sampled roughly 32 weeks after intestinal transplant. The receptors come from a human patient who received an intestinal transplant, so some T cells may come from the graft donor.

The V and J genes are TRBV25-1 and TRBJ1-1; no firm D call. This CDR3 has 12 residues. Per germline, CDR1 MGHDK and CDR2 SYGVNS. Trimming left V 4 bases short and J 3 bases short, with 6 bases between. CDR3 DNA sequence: TGTGCCAGCAGTGTAGGGTACACTGAAGCTTTCTTT. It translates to CASSVGYTEAFF.

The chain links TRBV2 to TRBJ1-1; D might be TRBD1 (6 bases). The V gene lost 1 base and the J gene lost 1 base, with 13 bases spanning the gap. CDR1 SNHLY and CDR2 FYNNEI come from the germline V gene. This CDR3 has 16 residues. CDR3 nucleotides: TGTGCCAGCAGTGAAGTGGGGTGGACAGAGAACACTGAAGCTTTCTTT. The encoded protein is CASSEVGWTENTEAFF. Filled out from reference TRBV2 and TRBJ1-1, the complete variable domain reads EPEVTQTPSHQVTQMGQEVILRCVPISNHLYFYWYRQILGQKVEFLVSFYNNEISEKSEIFDDQFSVERPDGSNFTLKIRSTKLEDSAMYFCASSEVGWTENTEAFFGQGTRLTVV.

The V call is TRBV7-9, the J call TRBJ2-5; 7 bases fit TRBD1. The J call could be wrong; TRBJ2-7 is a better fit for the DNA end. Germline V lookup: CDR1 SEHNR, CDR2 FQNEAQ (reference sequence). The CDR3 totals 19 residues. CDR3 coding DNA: TGTGCCAGCAGCGACAGCGACGGATACGTGGGGACAGCTAACTACGAGCAGTACTTC. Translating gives CASSDSDGYVGTANYEQYF.

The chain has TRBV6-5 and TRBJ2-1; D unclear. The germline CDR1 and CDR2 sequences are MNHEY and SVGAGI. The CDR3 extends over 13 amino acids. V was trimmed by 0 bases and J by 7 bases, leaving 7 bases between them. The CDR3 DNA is TGTGCCAGCAGTTACTCGAAGACGAATGAGCAGTTCTTC. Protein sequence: CASSYSKTNEQFF.

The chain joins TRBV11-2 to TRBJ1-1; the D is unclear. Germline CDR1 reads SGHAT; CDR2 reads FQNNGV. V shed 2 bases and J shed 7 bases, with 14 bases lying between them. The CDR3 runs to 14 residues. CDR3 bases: TGTGCCAGCAGCTTACGGTGGGGAGATAATGAAGCTTTCTTT. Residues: CASSLRWGDNEAFF. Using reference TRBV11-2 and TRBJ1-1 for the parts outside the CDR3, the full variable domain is EAGVAQSPRYKIIEKRQSVAFWCNPISGHATLYWYQQILGQGPKLLIQFQNNGVVDDSQLPKDRFSAERLKGVDSTLKIQPAKLEDSAVYLCASSLRWGDNEAFFGQGTRLTVV.

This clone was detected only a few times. The CDR3 DNA follows: TGTGCCAGCAGTGAAGGGACAGCCACAATCTACTACGGCGAGCAGTACTTC. Translation: CASSEGTATIYYGEQYF. J is TRBJ2-7 and V is TRBV25-1, with 7 bases that match TRBD1. Germline V CDR1 and CDR2: MGHDK, SYGVNS. V shed 2 bases and J 6 bases; nucleotides not matched to a gene: 16. This CDR3 contains 17 residues.

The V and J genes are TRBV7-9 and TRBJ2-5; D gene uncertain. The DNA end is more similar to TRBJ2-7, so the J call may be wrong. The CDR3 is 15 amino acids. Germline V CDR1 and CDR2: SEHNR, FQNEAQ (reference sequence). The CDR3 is CASSPAEYGAYEQYF. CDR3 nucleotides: TGTGCCAGCAGCCCAGCCGAATACGGTGCCTACGAGCAGTACTTC.

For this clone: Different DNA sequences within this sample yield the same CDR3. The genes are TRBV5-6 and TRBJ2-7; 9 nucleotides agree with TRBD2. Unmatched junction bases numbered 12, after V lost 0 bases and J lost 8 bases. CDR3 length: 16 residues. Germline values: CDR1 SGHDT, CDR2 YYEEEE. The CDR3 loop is CASSLGGAGGIGQQYF. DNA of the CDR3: TGTGCCAGCAGCTTGGGCGGGGCGGGGGGGATCGGGCAGCAGTACTTC.

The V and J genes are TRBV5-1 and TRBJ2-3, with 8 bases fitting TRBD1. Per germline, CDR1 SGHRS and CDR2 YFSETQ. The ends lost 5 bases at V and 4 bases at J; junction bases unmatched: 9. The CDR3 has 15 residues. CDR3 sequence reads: CASSERQGAPDTQYF. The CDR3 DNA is TGCGCCAGCAGTGAGCGTCAGGGGGCGCCAGATACGCAGTATTTT.

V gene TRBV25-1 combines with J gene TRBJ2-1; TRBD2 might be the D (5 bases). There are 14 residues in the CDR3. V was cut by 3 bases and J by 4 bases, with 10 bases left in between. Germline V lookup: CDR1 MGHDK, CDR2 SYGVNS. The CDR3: CASSDTGNYNEQFF. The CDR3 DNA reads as TGTGCCAGCAGTGATACGGGGAATTACAATGAGCAGTTCTTC.

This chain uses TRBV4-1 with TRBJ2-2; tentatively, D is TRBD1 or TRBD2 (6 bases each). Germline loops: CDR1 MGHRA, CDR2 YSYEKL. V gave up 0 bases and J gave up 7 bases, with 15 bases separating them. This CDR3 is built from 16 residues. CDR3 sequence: CASSQEGGRHGGELFF. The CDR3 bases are TGCGCCAGCAGCCAAGAGGGGGGCCGACACGGCGGGGAGCTGTTTTTT.

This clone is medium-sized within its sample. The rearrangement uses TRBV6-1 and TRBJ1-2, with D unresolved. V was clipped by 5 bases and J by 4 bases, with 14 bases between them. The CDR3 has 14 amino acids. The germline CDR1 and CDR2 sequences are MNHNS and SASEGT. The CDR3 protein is CASSKPSGSYGYTF. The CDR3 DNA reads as TGTGCCAGCAGTAAACCCAGTGGGTCCTATGGCTACACCTTC.

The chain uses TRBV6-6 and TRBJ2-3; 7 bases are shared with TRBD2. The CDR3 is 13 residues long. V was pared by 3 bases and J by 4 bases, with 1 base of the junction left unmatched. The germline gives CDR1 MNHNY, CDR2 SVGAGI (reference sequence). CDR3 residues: CASSYGGADTQYF. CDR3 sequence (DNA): TGTGCCAGCAGTTATGGGGGGGCAGATACGCAGTATTTT.

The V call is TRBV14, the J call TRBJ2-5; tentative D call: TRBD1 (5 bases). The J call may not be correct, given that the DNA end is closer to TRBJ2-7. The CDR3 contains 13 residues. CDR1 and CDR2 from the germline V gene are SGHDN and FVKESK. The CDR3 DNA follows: TGTGCCAGCAGCCGTCTGACAGTAGACGAGCAGTACTTC. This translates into CASSRLTVDEQYF.

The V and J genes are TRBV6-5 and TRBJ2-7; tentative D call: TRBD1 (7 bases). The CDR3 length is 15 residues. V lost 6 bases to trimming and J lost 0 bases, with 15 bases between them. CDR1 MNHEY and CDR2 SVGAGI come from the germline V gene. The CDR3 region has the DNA TGTGCCAGCAGCTTCACAGGGGACTCCTCCTACGAGCAGTACTTC. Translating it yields CASSFTGDSSYEQYF.

This chain's CDR3 is CASTLGVLGYTF. DNA for the CDR3: TGTGCCAGCACCTTGGGGGTTTTGGGCTACACCTTC. The rearrangement uses TRBV6-1 and TRBJ1-2; a weak D match, TRBD1 (5 bases). This CDR3 comprises 12 residues. Per germline, CDR1 MNHNS and CDR2 SASEGT. Trimming shortened V by 7 bases and J by 8 bases, and 14 bases separated the two germline ends.

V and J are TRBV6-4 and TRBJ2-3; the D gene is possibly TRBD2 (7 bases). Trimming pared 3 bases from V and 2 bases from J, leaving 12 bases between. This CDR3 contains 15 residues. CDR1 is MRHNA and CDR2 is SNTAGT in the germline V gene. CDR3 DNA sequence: TGTGCCAGCAGTGAGGAGGCGGGGGCCACAGATACGCAGTATTTT. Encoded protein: CASSEEAGATDTQYF.

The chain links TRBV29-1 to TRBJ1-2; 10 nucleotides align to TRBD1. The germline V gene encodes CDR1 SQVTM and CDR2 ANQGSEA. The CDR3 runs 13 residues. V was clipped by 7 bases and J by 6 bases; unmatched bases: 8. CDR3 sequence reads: CSAQRDRGDGYTF. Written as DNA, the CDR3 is TGCAGCGCCCAAAGGGACAGGGGCGATGGCTACACCTTC. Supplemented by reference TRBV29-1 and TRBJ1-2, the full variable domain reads SAVISQKPSRDICQRGTSLTIQCQVDSQVTMMFWYRQQPGQSLTLIATANQGSEATYESGFVIDKFPISRPNLTFSTLTVSNMSPEDSSIYLCSAQRDRGDGYTFGSGTRLTVV.

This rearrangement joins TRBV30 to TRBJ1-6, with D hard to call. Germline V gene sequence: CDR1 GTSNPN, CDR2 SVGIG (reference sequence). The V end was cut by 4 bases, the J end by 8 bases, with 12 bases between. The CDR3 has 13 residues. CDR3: CAWMRGLYSPLHF. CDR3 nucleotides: TGTGCCTGGATGAGAGGGCTGTATTCACCCCTCCACTTT.

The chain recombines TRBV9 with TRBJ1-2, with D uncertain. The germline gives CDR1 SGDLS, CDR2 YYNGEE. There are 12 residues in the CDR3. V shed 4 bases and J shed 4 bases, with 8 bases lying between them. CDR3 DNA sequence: TGTGCCAGCAGCTCTTCAGGCTATGGCTACACCTTC. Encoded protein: CASSSSGYGYTF.

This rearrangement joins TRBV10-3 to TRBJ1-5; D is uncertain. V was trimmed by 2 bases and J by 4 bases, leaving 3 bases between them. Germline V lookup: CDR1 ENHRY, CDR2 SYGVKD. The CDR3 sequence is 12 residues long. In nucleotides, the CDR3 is TGTGCCATCAGTGAGGGGAATCAGCCCCAGCATTTT. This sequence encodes CAISEGNQPQHF.

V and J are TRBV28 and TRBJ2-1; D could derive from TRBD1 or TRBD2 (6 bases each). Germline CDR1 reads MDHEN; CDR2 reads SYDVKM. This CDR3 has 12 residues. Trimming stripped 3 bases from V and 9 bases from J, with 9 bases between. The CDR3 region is CASSFGGTEQFF. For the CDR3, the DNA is TGTGCCAGCAGTTTCGGGGGCACTGAGCAGTTCTTC. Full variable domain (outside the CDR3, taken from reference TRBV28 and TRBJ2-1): DVKVTQSSRYLVKRTGEKVFLECVQDMDHENMFWYRQDPGLGLRLIYFSYDVKMKEKGDIPEGYSVSREKKERFSLILESASTNQTSMYLCASSFGGTEQFFGPGTRLTVL.

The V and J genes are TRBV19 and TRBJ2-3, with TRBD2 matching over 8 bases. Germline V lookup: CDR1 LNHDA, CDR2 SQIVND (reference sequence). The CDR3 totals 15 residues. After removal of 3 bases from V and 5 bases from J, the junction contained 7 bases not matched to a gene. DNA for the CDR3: TGTGCCAGTAGTATTAACGGGGGGGTCCTAGATACGCAGTATTTT. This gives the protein CASSINGGVLDTQYF.

The CDR3 protein is CASSFTGQGNSPLHF. DNA of the CDR3: TGTGCCAGCAGCTTCACAGGGCAGGGTAATTCACCCCTCCACTTT. This chain connects TRBV7-3 to TRBJ1-6, with a tentative D call TRBD1 (6 bases). CDR1 and CDR2 (germline): SGHTA, FQGTGA. Trimming took off 3 bases at V and 6 bases at J, with 12 bases between the two ends. This CDR3 is built from 15 residues.